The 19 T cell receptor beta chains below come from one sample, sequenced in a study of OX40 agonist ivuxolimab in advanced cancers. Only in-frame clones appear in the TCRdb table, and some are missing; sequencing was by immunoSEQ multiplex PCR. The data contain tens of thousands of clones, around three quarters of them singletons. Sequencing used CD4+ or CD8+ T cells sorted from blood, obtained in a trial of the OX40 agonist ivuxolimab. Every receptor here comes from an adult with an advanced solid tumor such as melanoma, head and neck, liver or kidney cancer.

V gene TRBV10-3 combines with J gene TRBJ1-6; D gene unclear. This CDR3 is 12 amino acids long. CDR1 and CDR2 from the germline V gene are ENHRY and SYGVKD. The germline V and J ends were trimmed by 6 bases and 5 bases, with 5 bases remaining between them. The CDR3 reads CAIRRDNSPLHF. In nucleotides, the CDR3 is TGTGCCATCAGGCGGGATAATTCACCCCTCCACTTT.

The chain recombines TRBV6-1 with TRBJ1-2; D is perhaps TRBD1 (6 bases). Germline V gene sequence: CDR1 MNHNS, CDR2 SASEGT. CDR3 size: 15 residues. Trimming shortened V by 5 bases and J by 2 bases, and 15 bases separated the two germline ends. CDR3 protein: CASSPQGIANYGYTF. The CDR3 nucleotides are TGTGCCAGCAGTCCACAGGGCATCGCCAACTATGGCTACACCTTC.

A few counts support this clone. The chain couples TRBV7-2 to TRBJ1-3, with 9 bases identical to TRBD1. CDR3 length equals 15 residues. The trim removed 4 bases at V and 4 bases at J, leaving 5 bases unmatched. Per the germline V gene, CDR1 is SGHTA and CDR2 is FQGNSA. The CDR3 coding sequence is TGTGCCAGCAGCTACGGACAGGGGAAGGGAAACACCATATATTTT. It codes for CASSYGQGKGNTIYF.

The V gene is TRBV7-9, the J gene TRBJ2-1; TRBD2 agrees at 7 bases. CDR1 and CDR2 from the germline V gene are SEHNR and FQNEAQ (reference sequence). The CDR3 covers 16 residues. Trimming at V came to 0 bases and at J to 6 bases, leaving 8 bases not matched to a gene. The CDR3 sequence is CASSLALQRGRNEQFF. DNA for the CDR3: TGTGCCAGCAGCTTAGCGTTACAGCGGGGTCGCAATGAGCAGTTCTTC. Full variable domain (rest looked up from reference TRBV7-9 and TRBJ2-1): DTGVSQNPRHKITKRGQNVTFRCDPISEHNRLYWYRQTLGQGPEFLTYFQNEAQLEKSRLLSDRFSAERPKGSFSTLEIQRTEQGDSAMYLCASSLALQRGRNEQFFGPGTRLTVL.

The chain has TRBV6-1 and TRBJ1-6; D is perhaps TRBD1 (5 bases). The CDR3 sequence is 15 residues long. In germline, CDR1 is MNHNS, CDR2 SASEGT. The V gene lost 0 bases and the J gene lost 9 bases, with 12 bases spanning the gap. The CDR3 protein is CASSEAGAWGSPLHF. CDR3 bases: TGTGCCAGCAGTGAAGCCGGGGCTTGGGGTTCACCCCTCCACTTT.

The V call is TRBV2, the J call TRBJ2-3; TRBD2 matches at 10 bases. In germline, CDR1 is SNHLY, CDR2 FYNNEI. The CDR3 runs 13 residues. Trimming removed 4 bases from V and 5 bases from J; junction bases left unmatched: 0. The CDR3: CASSGLAGDTQYF. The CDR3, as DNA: TGTGCCAGCAGTGGACTAGCGGGAGATACGCAGTATTTT.

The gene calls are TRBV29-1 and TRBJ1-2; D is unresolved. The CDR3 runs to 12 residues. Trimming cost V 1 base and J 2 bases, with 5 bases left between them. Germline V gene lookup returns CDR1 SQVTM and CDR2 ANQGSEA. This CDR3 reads CSVEGSNYGYTF. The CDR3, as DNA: TGCAGCGTTGAAGGCAGCAACTATGGCTACACCTTC.

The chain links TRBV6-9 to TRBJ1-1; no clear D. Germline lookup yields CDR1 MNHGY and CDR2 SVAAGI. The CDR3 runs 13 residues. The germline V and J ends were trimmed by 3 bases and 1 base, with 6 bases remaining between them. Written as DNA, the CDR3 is TGTGCCAGCAGTTACAACCCGAACACTGAAGCTTTCTTT. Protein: CASSYNPNTEAFF.

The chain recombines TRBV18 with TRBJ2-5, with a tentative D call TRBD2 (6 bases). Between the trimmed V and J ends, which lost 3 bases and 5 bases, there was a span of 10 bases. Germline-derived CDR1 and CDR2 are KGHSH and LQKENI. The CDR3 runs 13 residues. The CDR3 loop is CASSPGEVETQYF. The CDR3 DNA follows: TGTGCCAGCTCACCGGGGGAGGTCGAGACCCAGTACTTC.

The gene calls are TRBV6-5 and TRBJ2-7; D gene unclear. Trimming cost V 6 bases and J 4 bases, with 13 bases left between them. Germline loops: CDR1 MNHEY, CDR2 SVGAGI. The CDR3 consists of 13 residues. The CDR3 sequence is CASSQALGYEQYF. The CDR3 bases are TGTGCCAGCAGCCAAGCCCTAGGATACGAGCAGTACTTC.

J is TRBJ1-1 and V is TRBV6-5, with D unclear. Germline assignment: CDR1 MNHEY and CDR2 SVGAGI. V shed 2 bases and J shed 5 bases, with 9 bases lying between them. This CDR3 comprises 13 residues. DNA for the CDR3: TGTGCCAGCAGTTACGCGGACCGGACTGAAGCTTTCTTT. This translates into CASSYADRTEAFF.

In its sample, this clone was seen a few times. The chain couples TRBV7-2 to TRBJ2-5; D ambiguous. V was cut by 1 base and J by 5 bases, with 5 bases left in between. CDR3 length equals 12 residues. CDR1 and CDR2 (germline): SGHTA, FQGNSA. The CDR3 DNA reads TGTGCCAGCAGCTTAGGTCCGGAGACCCAGTACTTC. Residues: CASSLGPETQYF.

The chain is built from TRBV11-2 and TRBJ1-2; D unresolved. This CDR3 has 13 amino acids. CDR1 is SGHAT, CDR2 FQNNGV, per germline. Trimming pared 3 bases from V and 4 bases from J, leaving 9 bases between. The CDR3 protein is CASSLDVTYGYTF. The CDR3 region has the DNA TGTGCCAGCAGCTTGGATGTGACCTATGGCTACACCTTC.

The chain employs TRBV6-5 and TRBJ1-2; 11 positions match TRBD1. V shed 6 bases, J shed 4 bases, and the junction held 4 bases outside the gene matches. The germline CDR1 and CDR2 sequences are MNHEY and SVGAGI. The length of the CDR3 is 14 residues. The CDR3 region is CASRRGQGAYGYTF. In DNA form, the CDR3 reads TGTGCCAGCAGACGTGGACAGGGGGCCTATGGCTACACCTTC.

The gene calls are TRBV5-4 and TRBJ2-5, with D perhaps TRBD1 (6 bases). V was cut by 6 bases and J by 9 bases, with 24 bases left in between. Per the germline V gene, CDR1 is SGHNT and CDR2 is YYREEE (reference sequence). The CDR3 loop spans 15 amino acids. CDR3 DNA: TGTGCCAGCACCCCCGGATTAGGGACAAGGAGCCCCCAGTACTTC. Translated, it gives CASTPGLGTRSPQYF.

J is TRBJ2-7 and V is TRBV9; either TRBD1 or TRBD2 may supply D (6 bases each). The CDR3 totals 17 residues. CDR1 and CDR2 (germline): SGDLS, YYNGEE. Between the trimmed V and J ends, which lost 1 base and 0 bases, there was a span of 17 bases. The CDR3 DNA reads TGTGCCAGCAGCGTAAGGAGGGGACAAAAGGCCTCCTACGAGCAGTACTTC. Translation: CASSVRRGQKASYEQYF.

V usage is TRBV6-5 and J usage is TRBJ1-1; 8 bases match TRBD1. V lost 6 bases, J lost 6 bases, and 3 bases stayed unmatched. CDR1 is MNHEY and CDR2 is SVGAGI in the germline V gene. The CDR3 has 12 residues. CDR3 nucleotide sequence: TGTGCCAGCAGAACAGGGGGGTCTGAAGCTTTCTTT. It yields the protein CASRTGGSEAFF.

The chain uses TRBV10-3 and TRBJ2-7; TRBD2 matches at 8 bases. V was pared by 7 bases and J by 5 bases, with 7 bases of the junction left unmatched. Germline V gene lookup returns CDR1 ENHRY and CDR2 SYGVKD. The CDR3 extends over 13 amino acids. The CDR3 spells CAITPGGVDEQYF. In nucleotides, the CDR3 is TGTGCCATCACTCCCGGGGGGGTTGACGAGCAGTACTTC.

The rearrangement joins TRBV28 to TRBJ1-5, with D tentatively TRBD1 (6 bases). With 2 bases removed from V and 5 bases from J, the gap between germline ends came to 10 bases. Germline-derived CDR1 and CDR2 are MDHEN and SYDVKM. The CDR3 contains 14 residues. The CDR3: CASSLPGVHQPQHF. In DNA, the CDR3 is TGTGCCAGCAGTTTACCAGGGGTCCATCAGCCCCAGCATTTT.